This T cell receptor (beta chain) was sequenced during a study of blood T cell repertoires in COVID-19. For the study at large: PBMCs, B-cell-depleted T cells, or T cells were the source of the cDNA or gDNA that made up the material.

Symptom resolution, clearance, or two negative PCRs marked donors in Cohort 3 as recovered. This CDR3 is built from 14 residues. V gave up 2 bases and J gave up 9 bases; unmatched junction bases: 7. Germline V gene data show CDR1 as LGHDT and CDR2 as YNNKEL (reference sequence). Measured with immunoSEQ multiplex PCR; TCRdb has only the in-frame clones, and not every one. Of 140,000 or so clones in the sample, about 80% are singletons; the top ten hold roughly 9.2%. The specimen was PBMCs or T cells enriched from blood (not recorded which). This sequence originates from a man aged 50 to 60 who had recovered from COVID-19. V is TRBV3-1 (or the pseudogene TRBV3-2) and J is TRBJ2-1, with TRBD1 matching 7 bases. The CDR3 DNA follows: TGTGCCAGCAGCCAACAGGGGGAAGCGATTGAGCAGTTCTTC. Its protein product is CASSQQGEAIEQFF.